This T cell receptor (beta chain) was identified during a study of blood T cell repertoires in COVID-19. CDR3 size: 14 residues. Per the germline V gene, CDR1 is KGHSY and CDR2 is FQNENV. The ends were cut back, 4 bases at V and 0 bases at J, with 9 bases in the middle. The repertoire was sequenced with immunoSEQ multiplex PCR; TCRdb's copy has only in-frame clones and lacks some. The table records fewer than 300,000 clones, around 79% of them present only once. This sequence was found in a woman over 75 with acute or convalescent COVID-19. Sequences were obtained from peripheral blood. J is TRBJ1-2 and V is TRBV16; TRBD1 is a possible D gene (6 bases). The CDR3 DNA reads as TGTGCCAGCAGCCGAGACAGGACTAACTATGGCTACACCTTC. It codes for CASSRDRTNYGYTF.